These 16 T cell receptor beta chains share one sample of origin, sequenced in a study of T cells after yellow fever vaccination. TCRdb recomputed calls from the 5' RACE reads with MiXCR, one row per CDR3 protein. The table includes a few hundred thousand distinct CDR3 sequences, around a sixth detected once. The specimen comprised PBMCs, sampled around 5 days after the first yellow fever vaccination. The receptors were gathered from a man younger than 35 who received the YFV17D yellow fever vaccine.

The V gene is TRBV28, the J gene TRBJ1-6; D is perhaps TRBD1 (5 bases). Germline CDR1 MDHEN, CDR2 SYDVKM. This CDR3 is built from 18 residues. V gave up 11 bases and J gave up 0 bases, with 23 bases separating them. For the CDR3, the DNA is TGTGCCGCAGCAGGGAGGAGAACTACAAGCTCCTATAATTCACCCCTCCACTTT. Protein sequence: CAAAGRRTTSSYNSPLHF.

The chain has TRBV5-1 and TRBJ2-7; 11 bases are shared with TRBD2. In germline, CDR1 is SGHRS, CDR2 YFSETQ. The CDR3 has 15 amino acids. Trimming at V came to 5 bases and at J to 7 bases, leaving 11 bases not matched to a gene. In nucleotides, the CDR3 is TGCGCCAGCAGTCCGCTCGCGACTAGCGGGAAAGAGCAGTACTTC. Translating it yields CASSPLATSGKEQYF. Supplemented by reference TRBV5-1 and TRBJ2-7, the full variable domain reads KAGVTQTPRYLIKTRGQQVTLSCSPISGHRSVSWYQQTPGQGLQFLFEYFSETQRNKGNFPGRFSGRQFSNSRSEMNVSTLELGDSALYLCASSPLATSGKEQYFGPGTRLTVT.

As DNA, the CDR3 is TGTGCCAGCAGCCCTGGGAGCCGCAATCAGCCCCAGCATTTT. Its translation is CASSPGSRNQPQHF. V gene TRBV6-1 combines with J gene TRBJ1-5; no firm D call. CDR1 is MNHNS and CDR2 is SASEGT in the germline V gene. Deletions cut 6 bases from V and 2 bases from J, with 11 bases between. The CDR3 is 14 amino acids.

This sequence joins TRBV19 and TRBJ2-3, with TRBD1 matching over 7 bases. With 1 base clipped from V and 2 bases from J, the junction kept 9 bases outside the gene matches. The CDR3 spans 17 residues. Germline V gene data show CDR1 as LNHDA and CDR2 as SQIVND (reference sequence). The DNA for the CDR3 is TGTGCCAGTAGTATAGCCCTTACAGGGGCTACCACAGATACGCAGTATTTT. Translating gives CASSIALTGATTDTQYF.

CDR3: CAWKGTGSYEQYF. CDR3 nucleotides: TGTGCCTGGAAGGGAACAGGTAGCTACGAGCAGTACTTC. This chain joins TRBV30 and TRBJ2-7, with D perhaps matching TRBD1 (5 bases). This CDR3 has 13 residues. Trimming removed 4 bases from V and 3 bases from J, with 13 bases in between. Germline values: CDR1 GTSNPN, CDR2 SVGIG (reference sequence).

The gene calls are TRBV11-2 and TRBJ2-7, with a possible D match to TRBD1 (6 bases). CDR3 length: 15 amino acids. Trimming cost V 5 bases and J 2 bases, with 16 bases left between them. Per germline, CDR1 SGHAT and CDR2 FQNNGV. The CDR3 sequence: CASSQGTANTYEQYF. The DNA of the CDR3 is TGTGCCAGCAGCCAGGGGACCGCCAACACCTACGAGCAGTACTTC. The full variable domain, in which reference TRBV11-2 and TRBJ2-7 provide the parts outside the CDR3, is EAGVAQSPRYKIIEKRQSVAFWCNPISGHATLYWYQQILGQGPKLLIQFQNNGVVDDSQLPKDRFSAERLKGVDSTLKIQPAKLEDSAVYLCASSQGTANTYEQYFGPGTRLTVT.

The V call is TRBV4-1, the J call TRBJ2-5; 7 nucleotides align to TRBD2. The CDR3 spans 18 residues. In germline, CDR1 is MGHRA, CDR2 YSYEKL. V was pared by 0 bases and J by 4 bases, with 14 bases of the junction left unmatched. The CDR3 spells CASSQEELAVSWGETQYF. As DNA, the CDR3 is TGCGCCAGCAGCCAAGAGGAGCTAGCGGTCTCCTGGGGAGAGACCCAGTACTTC.

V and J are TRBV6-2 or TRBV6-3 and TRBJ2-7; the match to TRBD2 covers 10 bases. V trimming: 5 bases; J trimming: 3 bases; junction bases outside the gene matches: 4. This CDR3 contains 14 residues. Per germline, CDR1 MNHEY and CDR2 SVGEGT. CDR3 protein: CASSPSGGYYEQYV. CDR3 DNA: TGTGCCAGCAGTCCTAGCGGGGGTTACTACGAGCAGTACGTC.

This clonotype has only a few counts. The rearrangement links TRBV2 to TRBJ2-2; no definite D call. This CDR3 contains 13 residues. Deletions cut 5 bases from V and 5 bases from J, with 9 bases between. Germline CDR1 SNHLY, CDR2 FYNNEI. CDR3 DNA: TGTGCCAGCAGTCCTTGGGCTACCGGGGAGCTGTTTTTT. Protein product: CASSPWATGELFF.

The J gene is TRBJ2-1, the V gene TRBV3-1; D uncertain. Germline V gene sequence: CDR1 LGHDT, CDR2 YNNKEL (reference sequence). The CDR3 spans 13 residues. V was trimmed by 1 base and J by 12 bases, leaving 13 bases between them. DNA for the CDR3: TGTGCCAGCAGCCAAGCCCTCCTCGCCGGGCAGTTCTTC. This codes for CASSQALLAGQFF.

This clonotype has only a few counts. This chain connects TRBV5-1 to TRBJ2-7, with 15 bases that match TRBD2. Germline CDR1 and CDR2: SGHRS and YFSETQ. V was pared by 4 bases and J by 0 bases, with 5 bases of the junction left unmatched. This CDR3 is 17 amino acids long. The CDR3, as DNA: TGCGCCAGCAGCCGGACTAGCGGGGGGGGATTCTCCTACGAGCAGTACTTC. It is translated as CASSRTSGGGFSYEQYF.

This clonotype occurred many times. The DNA for the CDR3 is TGTGCCAGCAGCTTGGTCAATCAGGGTTCGGACTATGGCTACACCTTC. Translating gives CASSLVNQGSDYGYTF. This rearrangement joins TRBV5-5 to TRBJ1-2; a possible D gene is TRBD1 (5 bases). V was pared by 0 bases and J by 3 bases, with 15 bases between. Per the germline V gene, CDR1 is SGHKS and CDR2 is YYEKEE (reference sequence). The CDR3 totals 16 residues.

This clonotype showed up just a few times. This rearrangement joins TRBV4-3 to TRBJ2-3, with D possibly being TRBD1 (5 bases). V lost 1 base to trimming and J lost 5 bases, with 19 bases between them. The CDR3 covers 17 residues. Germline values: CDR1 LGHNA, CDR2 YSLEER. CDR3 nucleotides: TGCGCCAGCAGCCAAGCCGTAGACAGACGAAAGCGAGATACGCAGTATTTT. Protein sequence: CASSQAVDRRKRDTQYF.

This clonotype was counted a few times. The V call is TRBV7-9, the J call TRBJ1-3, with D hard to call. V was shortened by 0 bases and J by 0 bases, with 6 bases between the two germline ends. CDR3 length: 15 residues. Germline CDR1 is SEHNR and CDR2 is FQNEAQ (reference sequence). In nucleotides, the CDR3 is TGTGCCAGCAGCTTAGCGGCCTACTCTGGAAACACCATATATTTT. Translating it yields CASSLAAYSGNTIYF.

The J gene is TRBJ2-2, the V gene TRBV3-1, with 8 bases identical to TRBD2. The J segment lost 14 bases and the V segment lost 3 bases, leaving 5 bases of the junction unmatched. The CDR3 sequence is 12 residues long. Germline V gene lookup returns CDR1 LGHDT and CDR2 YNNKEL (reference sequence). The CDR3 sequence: CASSQPRGGLFF. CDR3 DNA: TGTGCCAGCAGCCAGCCCCGGGGGGGCCTGTTTTTT.

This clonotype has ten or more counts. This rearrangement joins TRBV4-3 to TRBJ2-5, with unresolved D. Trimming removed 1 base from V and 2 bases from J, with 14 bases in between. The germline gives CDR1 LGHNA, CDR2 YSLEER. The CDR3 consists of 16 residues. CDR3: CASSQGPGLRQETQYF. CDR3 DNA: TGCGCCAGCAGCCAAGGGCCCGGGTTGAGACAAGAGACCCAGTACTTC.